The clone carrying this T cell receptor (beta chain) was recorded many times. This sample stems from a study of T cells in Graves' hyperthyroidism and ophthalmopathy. There were TCR beta CDR3 regions amplified from RNA transcripts. The TCR CDR3 first-round RT-PCR relied on the HTBI primer set. TCRdb re-called the multiplex PCR reads with MiXCR, one entry per CDR3 protein. The data contain about 350,000 distinct CDR3 sequences, 15% to 20% of them seen just once; the ten biggest clones take up around 15%. CDR3 size: 13 residues. V lost 6 bases and J lost 3, with 12 bases in between. Germline CDR1 is MNHEY and CDR2 is SVGAGI.

The chain combines TRBV6-5 with TRBJ2-7, with D tentatively TRBD2 (6 bases). Sequenced sample: blood. The clonotype comes from a woman aged 40 to 50 with Graves' ophthalmopathy. In DNA form, the CDR3 reads TGTGCCAGCAGCCGGACTATCCTCTACGAGCAGTACTTC. Translation: CASSRTILYEQYF.